The 5 T cell receptor beta chains reported below all come from one sample, sequenced in a study of OX40 agonist ivuxolimab in advanced cancers. TCRdb's copy holds only in-frame clones and misses some; the assay was immunoSEQ multiplex PCR. The sample yields approximately 30,000 clones, about four fifths seen once. The sample here was CD4+ or CD8+ T cells sorted from blood, taken in a trial of the OX40 agonist ivuxolimab. These receptor sequences come from an adult with an advanced solid tumor such as melanoma, head and neck, liver or kidney cancer.

This chain connects TRBV7-9 to TRBJ2-7; D is unclear. Per germline, CDR1 SEHNR and CDR2 FQNEAQ (reference sequence). V lost 3 bases, J lost 4 bases, and 13 bases lay in between. The CDR3 is 14 amino acids. CDR3 protein: CASSFSGRQYEQYF. The DNA for the CDR3 is TGTGCCAGCAGCTTCTCTGGCAGACAATACGAGCAGTACTTC.

The chain recombines TRBV7-2 with TRBJ1-2; 7 bases line up with TRBD1. The J segment lost 0 bases and the V segment lost 4 bases, leaving 5 bases of the junction unmatched. The CDR3 has 15 amino acids. Per the germline V gene, CDR1 is SGHTA and CDR2 is FQGNSA. In DNA form, the CDR3 reads TGTGCCAGCAGCTCCTGGACAGGAGCTAACTATGGCTACACCTTC. Translated: CASSSWTGANYGYTF.

The V gene is TRBV19, the J gene TRBJ1-5, with TRBD1 as a possible D gene (5 bases). The CDR3 runs to 16 residues. CDR1 and CDR2 from the germline V gene are LNHDA and SQIVND (reference sequence). Trimming cost V 3 bases and J 7 bases, with 19 bases left between them. The DNA for the CDR3 is TGTGCCAGTAGTATTCGAGGGACCTCCGGGGGGCAGCCCCAGCATTTT. This translates into CASSIRGTSGGQPQHF. Full variable domain (rest looked up from reference TRBV19 and TRBJ1-5): DGGITQSPKYLFRKEGQNVTLSCEQNLNHDAMYWYRQDPGQGLRLIYYSQIVNDFQKGDIAEGYSVSREKKESFPLTVTSAQKNPTAFYLCASSIRGTSGGQPQHFGDGTRLSIL.

This clone has only a few counts. The chain joins TRBV7-2 to TRBJ2-1, with D possibly TRBD2 on 6 matching bases. The CDR3 contains 18 residues. The germline CDR1 and CDR2 sequences are SGHTA and FQGNSA. The V gene lost 3 bases and the J gene lost 0 bases, with 18 bases spanning the gap. In DNA, the CDR3 is TGTGCCAGCAGCTTGGTTGGGGGGTTGGGATCCTCCTACAATGAGCAGTTCTTC. It is translated as CASSLVGGLGSSYNEQFF.

The chain links TRBV4-3 to TRBJ1-6; the D is unclear. The CDR3 has 17 residues. V shed 4 bases and J shed 8 bases, with 21 bases lying between them. Germline V gives CDR1 LGHNA, CDR2 YSLEER. CDR3 nucleotide sequence: TGCGCCAGCAGCCCCAAAAAAGTGGGGAACAGCTATTCACCCCTCCACTTT. It specifies CASSPKKVGNSYSPLHF.